This TCR beta chain was captured by sequencing in a study of OX40 agonist ivuxolimab in advanced cancers. Turning to the study itself: Those enrolled were 80% to 85% male, with a mean age of around 55 years and ages from roughly 20 to 90. Broader study findings: Expanded clones belonging to CD8+ T cells outnumbered, on average, those of CD4+. CD4+ and CD8+ blood T cells expanded clonally by week 6 at 0.1 to 3.0 mg/kg.

As to this clone: Its specificity is not known.

Measured with immunoSEQ multiplex PCR; TCRdb has only the in-frame clones, and not every one. The data hold tens of thousands of clones, with approximately 81% observed a single time. Anyone with autoimmune disease history or systemic immunosuppression was excluded. The length of the CDR3 is 14 residues. The ends were cut back, 5 bases at V and 5 bases at J, with 12 bases in the middle. Germline CDR1 is SGHNT and CDR2 is YENEEA. The chain couples TRBV11-3 to TRBJ2-2; maybe TRBD2 (5 bases). The sequence came from an adult with an advanced solid tumor such as melanoma, head and neck, liver or kidney cancer. Sequenced material: CD4+ or CD8+ T cells sorted from blood, taken in a trial of the OX40 agonist ivuxolimab. CDR3 residues: CASSPHPGTGELFF. The CDR3 DNA reads as TGTGCCAGCAGCCCCCACCCGGGAACCGGGGAGCTGTTTTTT. Full variable domain (remainder filled in from reference TRBV11-3 and TRBJ2-2): EAGVVQSPRYKIIEKKQPVAFWCNPISGHNTLYWYLQNLGQGPELLIRYENEEAVDDSQLPKDRFSAERLKGVDSTLKIQPAELGDSAVYLCASSPHPGTGELFFGEGSRLTVL.